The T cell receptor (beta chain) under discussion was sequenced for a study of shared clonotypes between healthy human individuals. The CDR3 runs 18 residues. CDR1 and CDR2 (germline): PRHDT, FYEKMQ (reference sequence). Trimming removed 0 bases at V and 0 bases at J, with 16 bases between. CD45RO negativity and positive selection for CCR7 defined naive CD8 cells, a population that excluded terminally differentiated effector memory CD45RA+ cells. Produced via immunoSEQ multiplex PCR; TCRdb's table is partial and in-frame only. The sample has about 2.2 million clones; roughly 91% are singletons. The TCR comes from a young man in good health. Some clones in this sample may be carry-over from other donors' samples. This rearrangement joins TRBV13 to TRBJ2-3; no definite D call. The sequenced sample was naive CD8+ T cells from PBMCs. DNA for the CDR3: TGTGCCAGCAGCTTAGGCCGTAGTGTGACACTGAGCACAGATACGCAGTATTTT. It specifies CASSLGRSVTLSTDTQYF.